The 20 T cell receptor beta chains given below trace back to one sample, sequenced in a study of Tregs in tolerant kidney transplant recipients. Generated by immunoSEQ multiplex PCR, the TCRdb table keeps only in-frame clones and is missing some. The sample comprises roughly 250,000 clones, about 80% of which are singletons, and 0.55% to 0.65% rests with the top ten. Material: CD4+ T cells from blood. These TCRs come from a human donor in good health.

Written as DNA, the CDR3 is TGTGCCAGCTCGGAGGACAGGGTCTATGGCTACACCTTC. Protein: CASSEDRVYGYTF. The chain employs TRBV18 and TRBJ1-2, with 8 bases fitting TRBD1. CDR1 is KGHSH and CDR2 is LQKENI in the germline V gene. The CDR3 sequence is 13 residues long. Trimming took 6 bases from V and 4 from J; bases not matched to a gene: 4.

This chain uses TRBV5-1 with TRBJ2-7; 11 nucleotides line up with TRBD2. Trimming cost V 2 bases and J 3 bases; bases outside gene matches: 1. Germline CDR1 and CDR2: SGHRS and YFSETQ. The CDR3 loop spans 14 amino acids. CDR3 nucleotides: TGCGCCAGCAGCTTTACTAGCGGGAGCTACGAGCAGTACTTC. Amino acids: CASSFTSGSYEQYF.

The chain is built from TRBV7-9 and TRBJ1-1; 8 nucleotides agree with TRBD1. Trimming removed 3 bases from V and 1 base from J; junction bases left unmatched: 7. Germline lookup yields CDR1 SEHNR and CDR2 FQNEAQ (reference sequence). The CDR3 is 16 residues long. The CDR3: CASSLGTGSGNTEAFF. The CDR3 DNA sequence: TGTGCCAGCAGCTTGGGGACAGGTAGTGGGAACACTGAAGCTTTCTTT.

The chain links TRBV5-4 to TRBJ2-1; D may be TRBD2 (7 bases). The CDR3 totals 16 residues. Germline V gene sequence: CDR1 SGHNT, CDR2 YYREEE (reference sequence). V was pared by 4 bases and J by 4 bases, with 18 bases between. The CDR3 DNA reads as TGTGCCAGCAGCGTTCCGACTAGGGGGGGGTACAATGAGCAGTTCTTC. Its translation is CASSVPTRGGYNEQFF.

The chain is built from TRBV10-2 and TRBJ2-7; D unclear. Germline V lookup: CDR1 WSHSY, CDR2 SAAADI. V was cut by 1 base and J by 2 bases, with 9 bases left in between. The CDR3 is 14 residues long. This CDR3 reads CASSEWAAPYEQYF. CDR3 DNA sequence: TGCGCCAGCAGTGAGTGGGCGGCCCCCTACGAGCAGTACTTC.

The chain recombines TRBV6-1 with TRBJ2-7, with 12 nucleotides matching TRBD2. This CDR3 is 15 amino acids long. Germline V gives CDR1 MNHNS, CDR2 SASEGT. V shed 7 bases and J 5 bases; nucleotides not matched to a gene: 9. The CDR3 DNA is TGTGCCAGCAAGCTAGCGGGAGGGCCGGGGAACGAGCAGTACTTC. Its translation is CASKLAGGPGNEQYF.

The chain uses TRBV6-1 and TRBJ2-3; D not resolved. CDR3 length: 16 amino acids. V was clipped by 1 base and J by 2 bases, with 13 bases between them. CDR1 is MNHNS and CDR2 is SASEGT in the germline V gene. The CDR3 sequence is CASSEGTLGSTDTQYF. DNA for the CDR3: TGTGCCAGCAGTGAAGGTACCCTAGGGTCCACAGATACGCAGTATTTT.

This clone has a single count. CDR3 nucleotides: TGTGCCAGCAGTGTTCGACGGTTGGGGACCTTC. Residues: CASSVRRLGTF. The chain uses TRBV6-5 and TRBJ1-2; D unclear. Germline V lookup: CDR1 MNHEY, CDR2 SVGAGI. The CDR3 runs 11 residues. Trimming shortened V by 5 bases and J by 14 bases, and 15 bases separated the two germline ends.

This clone was observed once. The chain has TRBV6-5 and TRBJ2-1; possibly TRBD1 for D (5 bases). Germline lookup yields CDR1 MNHEY and CDR2 SVGAGI. V was clipped by 6 bases and J by 0 bases, with 12 bases between them. The CDR3 is 15 amino acids. The CDR3 region has the DNA TGTGCCAGCAGCATAGGGGTGAGCTCCTACAATGAGCAGTTCTTC. Its translation is CASSIGVSSYNEQFF.

The V and J genes are TRBV30 and TRBJ1-2; perhaps TRBD1 as D (6 bases). Trimming took off 7 bases at V and 4 bases at J, with 13 bases between the two ends. CDR1 is GTSNPN, CDR2 SVGIG, per germline (reference sequence). The CDR3 covers 12 residues. The CDR3 DNA follows: TGTGCCTTAAAAACAGGGCTCTATGGCTACACCTTC. Its translation is CALKTGLYGYTF.

This clone was counted a few times. V and J are TRBV4-1 and TRBJ2-7; TRBD2 matches at 8 bases. J was trimmed by 6 bases and V by 4 bases; bases with no gene match: 8. Per the germline V gene, CDR1 is MGHRA and CDR2 is YSYEKL. The CDR3 runs to 14 residues. The CDR3 is CASSRPGGRGEQYF. Written as DNA, the CDR3 is TGCGCCAGCAGCCGCCCGGGAGGGCGGGGCGAGCAGTACTTC.

This clone was recorded once. The chain has TRBV1 and TRBJ2-3; no DNA check was done on the table's D call, TRBD2. TRBV1 is a recognized pseudogene. The CDR3 has 18 residues. CDR3: CTSSQPPRENTSTDTQYF. CDR3 coding DNA: TGCACCAGCAGCCAGCCACCGCGGGAGAATACTAGCACAGATACGCAGTATTTT.

The rearrangement joins TRBV5-1 to TRBJ1-1, with D possibly being TRBD1 (6 bases). Trimming stripped 0 bases from V and 4 bases from J, with 13 bases between. The CDR3 runs to 15 residues. CDR1 and CDR2 from the germline V gene are SGHRS and YFSETQ. CDR3 nucleotides: TGCGCCAGCAGCTTGGCCGGGCAGGGGACCACTGAAGCTTTCTTT. Translating it yields CASSLAGQGTTEAFF.

V is TRBV9 and J is TRBJ2-1; the D gene could be TRBD1 or TRBD2 (5 bases each). The CDR3 consists of 19 residues. In germline, CDR1 is SGDLS, CDR2 YYNGEE. The V and J ends lost 0 bases and 3 bases respectively, with 22 bases between them. DNA for the CDR3: TGTGCCAGCAGCGTAGGGATTGGTCGACCTACAGGACTCTACAATGAGCAGTTCTTC. Translation gives CASSVGIGRPTGLYNEQFF.

In this sample, this clone turned up once. The CDR3 spells CASSTNRGQGYTF. The CDR3 region has the DNA TGTGCCAGCAGTACGAACAGGGGGCAGGGCTACACCTTC. The rearrangement links TRBV27 to TRBJ1-2, with 9 bases aligning to TRBD1. V dropped 5 bases and J dropped 8; count of bases not matched to a gene: 6. The CDR3 runs 13 residues. Germline V gene lookup returns CDR1 MNHEY and CDR2 SMNVEV (reference sequence).

The chain carries TRBV5-8 and TRBJ1-1; TRBD1 is a possible D gene (5 bases). CDR3 length: 17 amino acids. Germline-derived CDR1 and CDR2 are SGHTS and YDEGEE. V was clipped by 4 bases and J by 2 bases, with 21 bases between them. The CDR3 sequence: CASSNNPGWMINTEAFF. CDR3 nucleotides: TGTGCCAGCAGCAACAACCCAGGGTGGATGATAAACACTGAAGCTTTCTTT.

This clone was counted a single time. V is TRBV5-4 and J is TRBJ2-1; D remains unclear. The CDR3 runs 13 residues. V shed 2 bases and J shed 7 bases, with 10 bases lying between them. Germline V gene data show CDR1 as SGHNT and CDR2 as YYREEE (reference sequence). CDR3 protein: CASSLVTNNEQFF. The CDR3 nucleotides are TGTGCCAGCAGCTTAGTCACTAATAATGAGCAGTTCTTC.

The sample holds one count of this clone. The chain employs TRBV19 and TRBJ1-1; 7 bases fit TRBD1. Germline V gene sequence: CDR1 LNHDA, CDR2 SQIVND (reference sequence). This CDR3 is built from 16 residues. V lost 6 bases and J lost 0; bases outside the gene matches: 10. The CDR3 protein is CASRRQGRVMNTEAFF. The DNA of the CDR3 is TGTGCCAGTAGGCGACAGGGAAGGGTGATGAACACTGAAGCTTTCTTT.

This clone has more than one count but fewer than ten. The CDR3 protein is CASSDGPYEQYF. CDR3 bases: TGTGCCAGCAGTGACGGCCCCTACGAGCAGTACTTC. J is TRBJ2-7 and V is TRBV6-1, with no clear D. Per germline, CDR1 MNHNS and CDR2 SASEGT. The ends were cut back, 3 bases at V and 2 bases at J, with 5 bases in the middle. The CDR3 covers 12 residues.

The DNA for the CDR3 is TGTGCCAGCAGTGAAGAGACTTTTGAGACCCAGTACTTC. Encoded protein: CASSEETFETQYF. V usage is TRBV2 and J usage is TRBJ2-5; D unresolved. The CDR3 consists of 13 residues. Deletions cut 1 base from V and 5 bases from J, with 8 bases between. Germline values: CDR1 SNHLY, CDR2 FYNNEI.